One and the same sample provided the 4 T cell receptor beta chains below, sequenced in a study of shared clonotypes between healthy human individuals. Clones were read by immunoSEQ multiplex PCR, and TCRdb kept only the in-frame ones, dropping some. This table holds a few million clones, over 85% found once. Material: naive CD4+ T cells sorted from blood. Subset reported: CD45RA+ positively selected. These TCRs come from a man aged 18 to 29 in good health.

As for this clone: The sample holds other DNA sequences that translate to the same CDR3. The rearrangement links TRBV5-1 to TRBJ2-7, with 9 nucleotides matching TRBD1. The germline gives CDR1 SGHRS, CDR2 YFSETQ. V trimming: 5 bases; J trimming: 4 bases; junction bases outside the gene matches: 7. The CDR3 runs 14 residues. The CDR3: CASRRDRDSYEQYF. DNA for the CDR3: TGCGCCAGCAGACGGGACAGGGACTCTTACGAGCAGTACTTC.

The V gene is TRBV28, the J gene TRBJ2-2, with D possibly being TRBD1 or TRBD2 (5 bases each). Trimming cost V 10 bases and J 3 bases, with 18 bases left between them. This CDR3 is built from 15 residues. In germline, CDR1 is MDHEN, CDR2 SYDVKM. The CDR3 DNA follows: TGTGCCATCCAAACTCCCGGGACCCACACCGGGGAGCTGTTTTTT. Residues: CAIQTPGTHTGELFF. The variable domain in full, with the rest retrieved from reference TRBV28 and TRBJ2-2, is DVKVTQSSRYLVKRTGEKVFLECVQDMDHENMFWYRQDPGLGLRLIYFSYDVKMKEKGDIPEGYSVSREKKERFSLILESASTNQTSMYLCAIQTPGTHTGELFFGEGSRLTVL.

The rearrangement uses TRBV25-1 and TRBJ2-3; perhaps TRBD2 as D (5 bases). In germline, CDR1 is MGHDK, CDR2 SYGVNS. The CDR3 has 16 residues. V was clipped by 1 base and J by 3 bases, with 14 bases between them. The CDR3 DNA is TGTGCCAGCAGTGAATTCGGGGTGGCGCCAACAGATACGCAGTATTTT. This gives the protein CASSEFGVAPTDTQYF. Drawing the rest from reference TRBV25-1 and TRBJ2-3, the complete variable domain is EADIYQTPRYLVIGTGKKITLECSQTMGHDKMYWYQQDPGMELHLIHYSYGVNSTEKGDLSSESTVSRIRTEHFPLTLESARPSHTSQYLCASSEFGVAPTDTQYFGPGTRLTVL.

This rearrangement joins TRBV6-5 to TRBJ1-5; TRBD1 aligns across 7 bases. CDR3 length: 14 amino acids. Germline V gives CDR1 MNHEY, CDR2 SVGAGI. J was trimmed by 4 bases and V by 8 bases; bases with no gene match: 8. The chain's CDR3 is CASETGSRNQPQHF. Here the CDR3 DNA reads TGTGCCAGCGAGACAGGGTCCCGGAATCAGCCCCAGCATTTT.